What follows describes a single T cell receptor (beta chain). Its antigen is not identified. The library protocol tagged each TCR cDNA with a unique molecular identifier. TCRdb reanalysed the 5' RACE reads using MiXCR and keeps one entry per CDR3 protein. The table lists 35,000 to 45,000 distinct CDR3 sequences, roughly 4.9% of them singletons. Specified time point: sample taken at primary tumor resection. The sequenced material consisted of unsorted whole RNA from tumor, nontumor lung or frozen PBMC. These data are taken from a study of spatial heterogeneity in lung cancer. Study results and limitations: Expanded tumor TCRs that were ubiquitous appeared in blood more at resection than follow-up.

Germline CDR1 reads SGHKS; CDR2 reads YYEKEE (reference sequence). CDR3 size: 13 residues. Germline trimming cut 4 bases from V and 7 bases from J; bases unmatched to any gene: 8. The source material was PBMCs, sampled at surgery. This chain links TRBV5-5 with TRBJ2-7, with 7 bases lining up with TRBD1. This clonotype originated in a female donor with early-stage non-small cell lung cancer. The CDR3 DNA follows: TGTGCCAGCAGCACAGACAGGGCCGGGGAGCAGTACTTC. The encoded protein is CASSTDRAGEQYF.